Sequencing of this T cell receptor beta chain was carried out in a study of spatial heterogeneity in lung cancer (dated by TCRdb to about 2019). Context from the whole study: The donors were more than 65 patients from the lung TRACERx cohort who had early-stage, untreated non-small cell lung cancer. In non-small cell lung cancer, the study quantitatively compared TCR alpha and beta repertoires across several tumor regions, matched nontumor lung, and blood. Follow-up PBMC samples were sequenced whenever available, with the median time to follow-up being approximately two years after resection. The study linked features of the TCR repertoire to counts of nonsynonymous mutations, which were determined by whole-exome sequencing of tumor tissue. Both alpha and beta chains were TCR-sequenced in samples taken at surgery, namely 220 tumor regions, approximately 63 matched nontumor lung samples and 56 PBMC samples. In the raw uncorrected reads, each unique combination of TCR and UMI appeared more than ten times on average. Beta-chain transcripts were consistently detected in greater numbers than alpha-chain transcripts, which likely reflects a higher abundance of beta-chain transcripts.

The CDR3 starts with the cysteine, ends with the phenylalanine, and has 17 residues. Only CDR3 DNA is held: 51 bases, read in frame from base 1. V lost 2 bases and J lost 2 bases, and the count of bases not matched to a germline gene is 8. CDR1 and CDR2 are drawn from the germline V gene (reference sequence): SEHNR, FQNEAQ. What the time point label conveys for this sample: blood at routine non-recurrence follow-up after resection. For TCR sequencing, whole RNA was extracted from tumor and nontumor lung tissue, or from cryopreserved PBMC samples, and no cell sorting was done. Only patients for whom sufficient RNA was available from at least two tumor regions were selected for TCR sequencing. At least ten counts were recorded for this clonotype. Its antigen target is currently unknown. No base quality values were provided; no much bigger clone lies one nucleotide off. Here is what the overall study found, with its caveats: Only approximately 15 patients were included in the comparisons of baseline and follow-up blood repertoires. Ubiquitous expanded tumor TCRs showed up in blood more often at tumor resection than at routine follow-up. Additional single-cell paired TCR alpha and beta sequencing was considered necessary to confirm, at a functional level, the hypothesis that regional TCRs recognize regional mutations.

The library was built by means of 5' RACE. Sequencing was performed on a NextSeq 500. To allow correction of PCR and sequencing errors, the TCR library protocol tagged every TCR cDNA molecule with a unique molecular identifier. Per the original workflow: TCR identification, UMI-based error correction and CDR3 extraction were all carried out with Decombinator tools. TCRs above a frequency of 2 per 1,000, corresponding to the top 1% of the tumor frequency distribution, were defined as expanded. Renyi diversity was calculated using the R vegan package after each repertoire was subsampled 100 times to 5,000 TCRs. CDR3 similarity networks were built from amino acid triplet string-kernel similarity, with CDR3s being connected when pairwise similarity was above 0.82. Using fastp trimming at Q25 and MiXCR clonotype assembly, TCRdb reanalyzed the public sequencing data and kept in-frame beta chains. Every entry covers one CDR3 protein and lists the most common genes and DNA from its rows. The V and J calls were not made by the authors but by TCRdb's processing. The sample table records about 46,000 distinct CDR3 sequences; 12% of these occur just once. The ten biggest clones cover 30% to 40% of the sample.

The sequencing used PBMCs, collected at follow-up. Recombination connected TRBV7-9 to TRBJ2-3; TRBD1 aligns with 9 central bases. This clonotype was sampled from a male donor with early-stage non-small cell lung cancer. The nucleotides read TGTGCCAGCAGCTTAATGGGACAGGGCCCAGTCACAGATACGCAGTATTTT. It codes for CASSLMGQGPVTDTQYF.